This TCR beta chain was sequenced during a study of glioma-infiltrating T cells. The iRepertoire nested amplicon-rescue multiplex PCR amplified TCR alpha and beta CDR3s from RNA. TCRdb passed the multiplex PCR reads through MiXCR, listing each CDR3 protein once. The profile shows 90,000 or so distinct CDR3 sequences, around 40% of them singletons. V lost 8 bases, J lost 0 bases, and 17 bases lay in between. Germline CDR1 is MNHEY and CDR2 is SVGEGT. The CDR3 runs 15 residues. The chain joins TRBV6-2 or TRBV6-3 to TRBJ2-7, with D perhaps matching TRBD2 (6 bases). Sequenced input: glioma tissue, nonneoplastic brain tissue, or PBMCs (not recorded which). This receptor was identified in a human donor with low-grade glioma or glioblastoma, undergoing nonglioma brain surgery, or in good health (not recorded which). CDR3: CASSRLGGSSYEQYF. The CDR3 DNA reads TGTGCCAGCTCACGACTGGGGGGAAGCTCCTACGAGCAGTACTTC.